A selection of T cell receptor beta chains follows, all from one sample in a study of blood T cell repertoires in COVID-19. TCRdb's table, derived via immunoSEQ multiplex PCR, lists solely in-frame clones and lacks some. The table includes around 190,000 clones, around 84% detected once. Sequenced sample: peripheral blood. These receptors were taken from a woman aged 80 or older with acute or convalescent COVID-19. The CDR3 runs from the conserved cysteine through the conserved F or W. A D gene is named only where the DNA matches it firmly. The listing skips clone size in some rows; elsewhere it reads once, few, many or a size class.

TRBD1	NA	TRBV7-2	TRBJ1-6	CASSKDRGQNSPLHF	TGTGCCAGCAGCAAAGACAGGGGCCAAAATTCACCCCTCCACTTT
TRBD1	NA	TRBV10-2	TRBJ2-7	CASIRDRGSYEQYF	TGCGCCAGCATCCGGGACAGGGGATCTTACGAGCAGTACTTC
TRBD2	NA	TRBV5-1	TRBJ2-2	CASTQRTSGTTGELFF	TGCGCCAGCACCCAACGGACTAGCGGGACCACCGGGGAGCTGTTTTTT
TRBD2	NA	TRBV4-2	TRBJ2-7	CASSQIGLADYEQYF	TGTGCCAGCAGCCAAATTGGACTAGCGGACTACGAGCAGTACTTC
TRBD1	NA	TRBV6-4	TRBJ1-6	CASSYSSGQGNVRNNSPLHF	TGTGCCAGCAGTTATTCGTCGGGACAGGGGAATGTGCGGAATAATTCACCCCTCCACTTT
NA	NA	TRBV18	TRBJ1-2	CASHFSTENYGYTF	TGTGCCAGTCATTTCTCGACAGAGAACTATGGCTACACCTTC
TRBD1	NA	TRBV7-9	TRBJ2-7	CASSLARTGGQGWYEQYF	TGTGCCAGCAGCTTAGCTCGTACGGGGGGACAGGGATGGTACGAGCAGTACTTC
NA	NA	TRBV7-2	TRBJ1-1	CASSFYRITEAFF	TGTGCCAGCAGCTTCTACAGGATCACTGAAGCTTTCTTT
NA	few	TRBV29-1	TRBJ2-3	CSVRLTLSTDAQYF	TGCAGCGTAAGACTAACACTCTCCACAGATGCGCAGTATTTT
TRBD1	NA	TRBV5-4	TRBJ1-2	CASSLGQGHGVNYGYTF	TGTGCCAGCAGCTTAGGACAGGGGCACGGAGTCAACTATGGCTACACCTTC
TRBD1	NA	TRBV18	TRBJ2-1	CASSPGTGAYNEQFF	TGTGCCAGCTCCCCTGGGACAGGGGCTTACAATGAGCAGTTCTTC
NA	NA	TRBV10-3	TRBJ2-7	CAISASPGVNEQYF	TGTGCCATCAGTGCCTCCCCCGGGGTCAACGAGCAGTACTTC
NA	NA	TRBV7-2	TRBJ2-5	CASSLETEGAQYF	TGTGCCAGCAGCTTGGAGACGGAAGGTGCCCAGTACTTC
TRBD1	NA	TRBV27	TRBJ1-5	CASSIVTPTGPEWPQHF	TGTGCCAGCAGCATTGTAACCCCGACAGGGCCCGAATGGCCCCAGCATTTT
TRBD2	NA	TRBV12-3/TRBV12-4	TRBJ2-2	CASTGGVTGELFF	TGTGCCAGCACCGGGGGGGTCACCGGGGAGCTGTTTTTT
TRBD2	NA	TRBV10-1	TRBJ2-1	CASSESSGMAYNEQFF	TGCGCCAGCAGTGAGTCGAGCGGGATGGCCTACAATGAGCAGTTCTTC
NA	NA	TRBV12-3/TRBV12-4	TRBJ1-1	CASGYRTSEAFF	TGTGCCAGCGGATACAGGACAAGTGAAGCTTTCTTT
NA	NA	TRBV5-1	TRBJ1-1	CASNQGTTNTEAFF	TGCGCCAGCAACCAGGGGACTACGAACACTGAAGCTTTCTTT
TRBD1	once	TRBV6-5	TRBJ2-7	CASSYRQGREQYF	TGTGCCAGCAGTTACCGACAGGGACGCGAGCAGTACTTC
NA	NA	TRBV28	TRBJ1-1	CASSWRGHPNTEAFF	TGTGCCAGCAGTTGGCGTGGGCATCCCAACACTGAAGCTTTCTTT
TRBD1	NA	TRBV19	TRBJ1-2	CASSFRQGAHGYGYTF	TGTGCCAGTAGTTTTCGACAGGGGGCGCATGGCTATGGCTACACCTTC
NA	NA	TRBV18	TRBJ1-1	CASSPYGAATEAFF	TGTGCCAGCTCACCGTATGGGGCCGCGACTGAAGCTTTCTTT
TRBD2	NA	TRBV3-1/TRBV3-2	TRBJ2-7	CASSRRGASGAYSYEQYF	TGTGCCAGCAGCCGACGAGGGGCTAGCGGGGCTTACTCCTACGAGCAGTACTTC
NA	NA	TRBV27	TRBJ2-7	CASRSGQSSYEQYF	TGTGCCAGCAGATCAGGACAGTCCTCCTACGAGCAGTACTTC
NA	NA	TRBV6-6	TRBJ1-1	CASSYLEGSTEAFF	TGTGCCAGCAGTTATTTGGAGGGGAGCACTGAAGCTTTCTTT
TRBD1	NA	TRBV7-2	TRBJ1-1	CASSPRTGLNTEAFF	TGTGCCAGCAGCCCCAGGACAGGTTTGAACACTGAAGCTTTCTTT
TRBD1	NA	TRBV2	TRBJ1-2	CASNGQGWSGYTF	TGTGCCAGCAATGGACAGGGGTGGAGTGGCTACACCTTC
NA	NA	TRBV19	TRBJ1-5	CASSPTGGHTSNQPQHF	TGTGCCAGTAGTCCAACGGGAGGGCATACTAGCAATCAGCCCCAGCATTTT
TRBD2	NA	TRBV2	TRBJ2-1	CASSGGLAGGSPRGLYEQFF	TGTGCCAGCAGTGGGGGACTAGCGGGAGGGTCCCCCCGGGGTTTGTATGAGCAGTTCTTC
NA	few	TRBV15	TRBJ2-7	CATSRERGSRSYEQYF	TGTGCCACCAGCAGAGAGAGGGGGTCCCGAAGCTACGAGCAGTACTTC
NA	NA	TRBV7-9	TRBJ1-3	CASSLATPGVTIYF	TGTGCCAGCAGCTTAGCTACTCCGGGGGTCACCATATATTTT
TRBD2	NA	TRBV5-1	TRBJ2-1	CASSFKLAENYNEQFF	TGCGCCAGCAGCTTCAAACTAGCGGAAAACTACAATGAGCAGTTCTTC
NA	few	TRBV18	TRBJ1-5	CASSPLPVLQPQHF	TGTGCCAGCTCACCCCTTCCGGTCCTTCAGCCCCAGCATTTT
NA	NA	TRBV18	TRBJ2-3	CASSLNQGDTQYF	TGTGCCAGCTCCTTGAACCAGGGAGATACGCAGTATTTT
TRBD1	NA	TRBV4-3	TRBJ1-2	CASSQVGTGADGGYTF	TGCGCCAGCAGCCAAGTAGGGACAGGGGCTGACGGTGGCTACACCTTC
TRBD2	NA	TRBV4-1	TRBJ2-1	CASSGPGLAPNEQFF	TGCGCCAGCAGCGGACCGGGACTAGCGCCCAATGAGCAGTTCTTC
NA	NA	TRBV27	TRBJ1-4	CASSLGRLTNEKLFF	TGTGCCAGCAGTTTGGGGAGATTAACTAATGAAAAACTGTTTTTT
NA	NA	TRBV27	TRBJ1-2	CASRPGGADTRMGTF	TGTGCCAGCAGACCGGGCGGGGCGGATACTCGAATGGGGACCTTC
NA	NA	TRBV6-1	TRBJ2-5	CASSEREETQYF	TGTGCCAGCAGTGAACGGGAAGAGACCCAGTACTTC
NA	few	TRBV19	TRBJ2-7	CASSIRGGYEQYF	TGTGCCAGTAGTATAAGGGGTGGCTACGAGCAGTACTTC
NA	NA	TRBV5-4	TRBJ2-3	CASSLDRDTQYF	TGTGCCAGCAGCCTAGACAGGGATACGCAGTATTTT
TRBD1	NA	TRBV18	TRBJ2-1	CASSPPGTAWGEQFF	TGTGCCAGCTCACCCCCCGGGACAGCGTGGGGTGAGCAGTTCTTC
TRBD2	few	TRBV7-2	TRBJ2-7	CASRSTLAGYYEQYF	TGTGCCAGCAGGTCTACTCTAGCGGGATACTACGAGCAGTACTTC
TRBD2	NA	TRBV7-3	TRBJ2-1	CASSASSGRAPEQFF	TGTGCCAGCAGCGCCTCTAGCGGGAGGGCCCCCGAGCAGTTCTTC
NA	NA	TRBV21-1	TRBJ1-2	CASSKEQSYGYTF	TGTGCCAGCAGCAAAGAACAGTCCTATGGCTACACCTTC
TRBD2	NA	TRBV6-5	TRBJ2-3	CASREGGGSTDTQYF	TGTGCCAGCCGGGAGGGCGGGGGGAGCACAGATACGCAGTATTTT
NA	NA	TRBV2	TRBJ1-1	CASSEDGGKAFF	TGTGCCAGCAGTGAAGACGGGGGGAAGGCTTTCTTT
TRBD2	NA	TRBV10-3	TRBJ2-5	CAISAMAGGFQETQYF	TGTGCCATCAGTGCGATGGCGGGAGGGTTCCAAGAGACCCAGTACTTC
NA	NA	TRBV5-6	TRBJ1-1	CASSLPGESEAFF	TGTGCCAGCAGCTTGCCCGGGGAGAGTGAAGCTTTCTTT
NA	NA	TRBV6-5	TRBJ2-7	CASSYSGRVDYEQYF	TGTGCCAGCAGTTACTCGGGCAGGGTGGACTACGAGCAGTACTTC